A selection of T cell receptor beta chains follows, all from one sample in a study of beta chain features in type 1 diabetes. Repertoires were generated with immunoSEQ multiplex PCR, while TCRdb's copy carries only in-frame clones and drops some. The sample carries around 340,000 clones, about 18% recorded once. Sequencing was done on a sample of naive CD4+ T cells from blood. These receptor sequences come from a woman between 18 and 29 years old in good health. Both conserved end residues are part of each CDR3. The order of the fields is clone size, J gene, D gene, V gene, CDR3 protein, CDR3 DNA. A D gene is named only where the DNA matches it firmly. The size of a clone is reported for some rows only, either as once, few or many, or as a class for expanded clones.

>.|TRBJ2-7|TRBD1|TRBV19
CASSIGTGGTYEQYF
TGTGCCAGTAGTATAGGGACAGGGGGCACCTACGAGCAGTACTTC
>few|TRBJ2-1|TRBD2|TRBV5-1
CASSLVLAGGQQFF
TGCGCCAGCAGCTTAGTGCTAGCGGGAGGGCAGCAGTTCTTC
>.|TRBJ2-1|TRBD2|TRBV5-1
CASSPGTSSDEQFF
TGCGCCAGCAGCCCCGGGACTAGCTCGGATGAGCAGTTCTTC
>.|TRBJ2-3|.|TRBV4-3
CASSQGTQTTTSTDTQYF
TGCGCCAGCAGCCAAGGTACACAGACTACAACTAGCACAGATACGCAGTATTTT
>few|TRBJ2-4|TRBD2|TRBV19
CASSPSGGRNGNIQYF
TGTGCCAGTAGTCCCTCGGGAGGACGGAATGGAAACATTCAGTACTTC
>few|TRBJ1-6|.|TRBV27
CASSSTRVRSPLHF
TGTGCCAGCAGTTCCACCAGGGTGCGATCACCCCTCCACTTT
>few|TRBJ2-4|.|TRBV27
CASSYKGGPGDIQYF
TGTGCCAGCAGTTATAAAGGTGGCCCCGGGGACATTCAGTACTTC
>few|TRBJ1-5|.|TRBV4-3
CASSQDLRGNQPQHF
TGCGCCAGCAGCCAAGATTTAAGGGGAAATCAGCCCCAGCATTTT
>few|TRBJ1-2|TRBD1|TRBV9
CASSVTGESYGYTF
TGTGCCAGCAGCGTGACAGGGGAATCCTATGGCTACACCTTC
>.|TRBJ2-5|.|TRBV2
CASSDTRPQETQYF
TGTGCCAGCAGTGATACGCGCCCCCAAGAGACCCAGTACTTC
>.|TRBJ1-5|.|TRBV18
CASSVGSDQPQHF
TGTGCCAGCTCAGTCGGGTCCGATCAGCCCCAGCATTTT
>few|TRBJ2-7|.|TRBV6-5
CASSYSPPGTYEQYF
TGTGCCAGCAGTTACTCCCCCCCGGGAACCTACGAGCAGTACTTC
>few|TRBJ2-3|TRBD2|TRBV5-1
CASSLGTSGRPTDTQYF
TGCGCCAGCAGCTTGGGGACTAGCGGGAGGCCCACAGATACGCAGTATTTT
>few|TRBJ2-5|.|TRBV4-3
CASSQDLAQAATQYF
TGCGCCAGCAGCCAAGATTTAGCACAGGCCGCGACCCAGTACTTC
>few|TRBJ1-2|TRBD1|TRBV30
CAWDQGGYGYTF
TGTGCCTGGGACCAGGGGGGCTATGGCTACACCTTC
>.|TRBJ1-1|.|TRBV10-3
CAISDSQNTEAFF
TGTGCCATCAGCGACAGCCAGAACACTGAAGCTTTCTTT
>few|TRBJ1-2|.|TRBV5-1
CASSLVQNYGYTF
TGCGCCAGCAGCTTGGTACAGAACTATGGCTACACCTTC
>.|TRBJ2-5|TRBD1|TRBV19
CASSMGQFQETQYF
TGTGCCAGTAGTATGGGACAGTTCCAAGAGACCCAGTACTTC
>few|TRBJ2-5|.|TRBV10-3
CAINTRQGETQYF
TGTGCCATCAACACGAGGCAGGGAGAGACCCAGTACTTC
>.|TRBJ2-1|TRBD2|TRBV9
CASSPRVAGYNEQFF
TGTGCCAGCAGCCCACGGGTAGCGGGATACAATGAGCAGTTCTTC
>few|TRBJ1-3|.|TRBV30
CACGLSGNTIYF
TGTGCCTGCGGACTCTCTGGAAACACCATATATTTT
>.|TRBJ1-6|.|TRBV27
CASSLMVGDGNSPLHF
TGTGCCAGCAGTTTAATGGTAGGAGACGGTAATTCACCCCTCCACTTT
>few|TRBJ2-5|.|TRBV30
CAWSPGSPTQYF
TGTGCCTGGAGTCCCGGGAGTCCGACCCAGTACTTC
>.|TRBJ1-6|TRBD1|TRBV5-4
CASSAEGQGISPLHF
TGTGCCAGCAGCGCGGAGGGACAGGGGATTTCACCCCTCCACTTT
>.|TRBJ2-5|TRBD2|TRBV11-2
CASSSPTSGWAQYF
TGTGCCAGCAGCTCACCAACTAGCGGGTGGGCCCAGTACTTC
>.|TRBJ2-7|.|TRBV27
CASSRLHTGRSEQYF
TGTGCCAGCAGTCGACTTCACACCGGTCGGAGCGAGCAGTACTTC
>.|TRBJ2-7|TRBD1|TRBV29-1
CSVRQGALSYEQYF
TGCAGCGTTCGGCAGGGGGCTCTCTCCTACGAGCAGTACTTC
>.|TRBJ2-1|TRBD2|TRBV11-1
CASSPGLAEYNEQFF
TGTGCCAGCAGCCCTGGACTAGCGGAATACAATGAGCAGTTCTTC
>.|TRBJ2-7|.|TRBV7-9
CASSASGPHYEQYF
TGTGCCAGCAGCGCATCTGGGCCCCACTACGAGCAGTACTTC
>.|TRBJ2-5|TRBD1|TRBV7-9
CASSSDREETQYF
TGTGCCAGCAGCTCGGACAGGGAAGAGACCCAGTACTTC
>.|TRBJ2-7|.|TRBV5-6
CASSRPTGSYEQYF
TGTGCCAGCAGCCGACCCACAGGATCCTACGAGCAGTACTTC
>.|TRBJ2-1|.|TRBV7-9
CASSFQGYNEQFF
TGTGCCAGCAGCTTCCAGGGCTACAATGAGCAGTTCTTC